The T cell receptor (beta chain) under discussion was sequenced for a study of cytomegalovirus exposure and HLA in healthy donors. Findings of the study overall: V- and J-gene trimming in TCR beta was tied to a missense DCLRE1C variant by an analysis performed later. It emerged from a later analysis that several of the most significant clusters appeared to be linked to common viral pathogens. In all likelihood, a cluster of highly shared sequence variants was a sequencing artifact.

This clone came up a few times. Its antigen is currently unknown. PCR primers comprised 60 Vbeta and 13 Jbeta primers. The method was immunoSEQ multiplex PCR; TCRdb's version includes in-frame clones alone and lacks a portion of them. Here the sample spans around 130,000 clones, 80% to 85% being singletons. J lost 10 bases, V lost 5 bases, and 13 bases had no gene match. The CDR3 covers 15 residues. Germline V gene lookup returns CDR1 LGHNA and CDR2 YNFKEQ. The source of this sequence is a woman in her thirties or forties in good health and CMV-seronegative. The sample comprised PBMCs. The chain links TRBV4-2 to TRBJ2-3, with 9 bases aligning to TRBD2. The CDR3 is CASSSSGERLLAQYF. CDR3 sequence (DNA): TGTGCCAGCAGCTCTAGCGGGGAACGCCTACTGGCGCAGTATTTT.